These 8 T cell receptor beta chains share one sample of origin, sequenced in a study of blood T cell repertoires in COVID-19. Data came from immunoSEQ multiplex PCR; TCRdb stores just in-frame clones and leaves some out. The sample has around 190,000 clones, over 80% seen once; the top ten hold under 4%. Sequencing was carried out using PBMCs or T cells enriched from blood (not recorded which). All receptors come from a woman under 40 who had been exposed to COVID-19.

The chain recombines TRBV12-5 with TRBJ2-7; perhaps TRBD2 as D (6 bases). This CDR3 region has 12 residues. The V gene's germline CDR1 is LGHNT and CDR2 FRNRAP. V was trimmed by 7 bases and J by 4 bases, leaving 11 bases between them. The CDR3 sequence is CASAGGNYEQYF. The CDR3 coding sequence is TGTGCTAGTGCCGGGGGAAATTACGAGCAGTACTTC.

The J gene is TRBJ1-2, the V gene TRBV2; TRBD1 agrees at 8 bases. V lost 9 bases to trimming and J lost 7 bases; unmatched junction nucleotides: 13. This CDR3 has 14 amino acids. Germline assignment: CDR1 SNHLY and CDR2 FYNNEI. DNA for the CDR3: TGTGCCAGTCTTCTGGGCAGGGGGCTCGGTGGCTACACCTTC. Its protein is CASLLGRGLGGYTF.

This chain links TRBV2 with TRBJ2-7; 7 bases are shared with TRBD1. This CDR3 is built from 11 residues. The germline V gene has CDR1 SNHLY and CDR2 FYNNEI. Germline trimming cut 7 bases from V and 3 bases from J; bases unmatched to any gene: 0. The CDR3 DNA reads TGTGCCAGCACAGGGGGCTACGAGCAGTACTTC. It encodes CASTGGYEQYF.

This sequence joins TRBV4-1 and TRBJ2-1; perhaps TRBD2 as D (6 bases). The CDR3 length is 17 residues. Germline CDR1 reads MGHRA; CDR2 reads YSYEKL. The V gene lost 4 bases and the J gene lost 0 bases, with 16 bases spanning the gap. This CDR3 reads CASSPSLGGVSYNEQFF. CDR3 DNA sequence: TGCGCCAGCAGCCCCTCCCTCGGGGGAGTCTCCTACAATGAGCAGTTCTTC.

The chain links TRBV10-3 to TRBJ2-7; weak D call: TRBD1 (6 bases). The germline gives CDR1 ENHRY, CDR2 SYGVKD. V was shortened by 8 bases and J by 7 bases, with 15 bases between the two germline ends. CDR3 length: 12 amino acids. This CDR3 is CAIQTQGREQYF. The DNA of the CDR3 is TGTGCCATCCAAACTCAGGGGCGAGAGCAGTACTTC.

The V gene is TRBV28, the J gene TRBJ1-1; maybe TRBD1 (5 bases). Trimming stripped 6 bases from V and 4 bases from J, with 9 bases between. This CDR3 spans 12 amino acids. Germline assignment: CDR1 MDHEN and CDR2 SYDVKM. CDR3 DNA sequence: TGTGCCAGCAGCCAGGGAGGCACTGAAGCTTTCTTT. Translated: CASSQGGTEAFF.

V usage is TRBV10-1 and J usage is TRBJ2-3; 16 bases are a match to TRBD2. This CDR3 is built from 18 residues. V was pared by 4 bases and J by 0 bases, with 4 bases of the junction left unmatched. Looked up from germline, CDR1 is WNHNN and CDR2 is SYGVQD (reference sequence). CDR3 loop: CASSAGTSGGASTDTQYF. CDR3 DNA sequence: TGCGCCAGCAGTGCCGGGACTAGCGGGGGGGCCAGCACAGATACGCAGTATTTT.

The chain is built from TRBV7-2 and TRBJ2-3; TRBD2 aligns across 11 bases. With V trimmed by 4 bases and J by 3 bases, 6 bases remained unmatched. CDR3 length: 16 amino acids. Germline V gene lookup returns CDR1 SGHTA and CDR2 FQGNSA. CDR3: CASSWSTSGVTDTQYF. The CDR3 DNA follows: TGTGCCAGCAGCTGGTCGACTAGCGGGGTGACAGATACGCAGTATTTT.